This T cell receptor beta chain is drawn from a study of regulatory T cells in long-lasting Graves disease. Findings and limits, study-wide: Gene preferences differed: TRBV28, TRBJ1-2, TRBJ2-5 in persistent cases.

Time point denoted: persistent/refractory GD, antithyroid drugs over 5 years with positive TRAb. RNA isolated from PBMCs was used to make the TCR library. CDR3 length: 15 residues. V lost 7 bases and J lost 0; bases outside the gene matches: 4. Germline V gene lookup returns CDR1 MNHNS and CDR2 SASEGT. CDR3 regions were amplified by Arm-PCR using iRepertoire HTBI primers to build TCR beta libraries. In the original processing: Samples collectively showed 62 TRBV and approximately 14 TRBJ segments. Via MiXCR, TCRdb re-called the multiplex PCR reads, giving one row per CDR3 protein. What appears here as the V and J calls and clone size reflects TCRdb's work, not the paper's. The repertoire includes 350,000 to 450,000 distinct CDR3 sequences, approximately 23% of them detected once, and under 35% sits in the top ten. On this clonotype: Its antigen is as yet unknown.

Material: peripheral blood mononuclear cells (PBMCs), obtained when the disease was refractory, from a patient treated with antithyroid drugs. The source of this sequence is a middle-aged woman with Graves disease. The chain carries TRBV6-1 and TRBJ2-3; TRBD2 matches at 10 bases. The CDR3 loop is CASTLAGGSTDTQYF. The CDR3, as DNA: TGTGCCAGCACTTTAGCGGGAGGTAGCACAGATACGCAGTATTTT.